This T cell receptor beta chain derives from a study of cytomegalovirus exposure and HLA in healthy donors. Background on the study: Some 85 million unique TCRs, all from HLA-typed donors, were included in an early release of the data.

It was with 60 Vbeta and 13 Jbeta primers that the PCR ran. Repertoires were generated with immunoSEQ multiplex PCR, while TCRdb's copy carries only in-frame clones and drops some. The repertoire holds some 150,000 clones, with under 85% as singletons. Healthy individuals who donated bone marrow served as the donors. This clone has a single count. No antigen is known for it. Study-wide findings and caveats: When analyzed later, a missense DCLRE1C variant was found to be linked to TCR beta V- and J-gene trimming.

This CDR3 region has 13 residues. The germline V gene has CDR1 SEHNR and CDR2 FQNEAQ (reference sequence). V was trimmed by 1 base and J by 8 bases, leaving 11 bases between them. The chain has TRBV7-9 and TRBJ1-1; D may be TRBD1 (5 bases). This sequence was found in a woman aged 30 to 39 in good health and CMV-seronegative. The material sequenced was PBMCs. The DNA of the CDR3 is TGTGCCAGCAGCTTAGGTCCGGGACTCGAAGCTTTCTTT. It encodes CASSLGPGLEAFF.